These 20 T cell receptor beta chains share one sample of origin, sequenced in a study of CD8+ T cells in alopecia areata. Treatment reported: oral pan-JAK inhibitor, 5-10 mg twice daily. After isolation, RNA underwent reverse transcription to generate cDNA as the sequencing template. Profiled with immunoSEQ multiplex PCR; TCRdb holds only in-frame clones, not every one. The repertoire holds 170,000 or so clones, about 60% seen once, with roughly 12% in the top ten. The material sequenced was CD8+ T cells sorted from blood, taken at week 24, from a patient treated with tofacitinib. Source of these receptors: a human donor with alopecia areata.

The DNA for the CDR3 is TGTGCCAGCAGCTTGAGTGGGACAGGGGCCTCACCCCTCCACTTT. It is translated as CASSLSGTGASPLHF. The V and J genes are TRBV5-6 and TRBJ1-6, with TRBD1 matching over 10 bases. Germline CDR1 and CDR2: SGHDT and YYEEEE. The V gene end was trimmed by 1 base and the J gene end by 10 bases; junction bases not matched to a gene: 5. The CDR3 loop spans 15 amino acids. Together with reference TRBV5-6 and TRBJ1-6, the CDR3 gives the full variable domain: DAGVTQSPTHLIKTRGQQVTLRCSPKSGHDTVSWYQQALGQGPQFIFQYYEEEERQRGNFPDRFSGHQFPNYSSELNVNALLLGDSALYLCASSLSGTGASPLHFGNGTRLTVT.

V gene TRBV5-4 combines with J gene TRBJ2-7; perhaps TRBD1 as D (5 bases). Germline assignment: CDR1 SGHNT and CDR2 YYREEE (reference sequence). The CDR3 extends over 15 amino acids. V lost 4 bases and J 5 bases, leaving 19 bases between the germline ends. CDR3 nucleotide sequence: TGTGCCAGCAGCCACCACCAGGGTTCTCTCGACGAGCAGTACTTC. It yields the protein CASSHHQGSLDEQYF.

Concerning this clone itself: Other DNA sequences within the sample encode an identical CDR3. The chain carries TRBV5-6 and TRBJ2-7; no reliable D call. Germline lookup yields CDR1 SGHDT and CDR2 YYEEEE. Trimming left V 2 bases short and J 3 bases short, with 3 bases between. The CDR3 runs to 11 residues. The CDR3 region is CASSFGYEQYF. The DNA of the CDR3 is TGTGCCAGCAGCTTTGGCTACGAGCAGTACTTC.

The chain employs TRBV13 and TRBJ2-5; D is unclear. The length of the CDR3 is 15 residues. Trimming shortened V by 2 bases and J by 2 bases, and 12 bases separated the two germline ends. Germline loops: CDR1 PRHDT, CDR2 FYEKMQ (reference sequence). CDR3 sequence reads: CASSLRFGGQETQYF. Here the CDR3 DNA reads TGTGCCAGCAGCTTAAGATTTGGCGGTCAAGAGACCCAGTACTTC.

This clone was detected only a few times. The gene calls are TRBV6-5 and TRBJ2-5, with 8 bases matching TRBD1. The V and J ends lost 6 bases and 5 bases, in that order; junction bases with no gene match: 11. The CDR3 has 15 residues. Germline lookup yields CDR1 MNHEY and CDR2 SVGAGI. This CDR3 reads CASRPYQGAWETQYF. CDR3 bases: TGTGCCAGCAGACCTTATCAGGGGGCATGGGAGACCCAGTACTTC.

The DNA of the CDR3 is TGCGCCAGCAGCCAAGGAGGGTTCCAGCAAGAGACCCAGTACTTC. This sequence encodes CASSQGGFQQETQYF. This sequence joins TRBV4-1 and TRBJ2-5, with D possibly matching TRBD2 (5 bases). The CDR3 covers 15 residues. Germline values: CDR1 MGHRA, CDR2 YSYEKL. Trimming cost V 1 base and J 2 bases, with 11 bases left between them.

This clone showed up many times. The chain couples TRBV6-1 to TRBJ1-2, with D possibly being TRBD1 (5 bases). The CDR3 has 11 amino acids. CDR1 and CDR2 (germline): MNHNS, SASEGT. Trimming left V 8 bases short and J 8 bases short, with 12 bases between. The CDR3 sequence: CASGAGLGYTF. The CDR3 region has the DNA TGTGCCAGCGGGGCGGGGTTAGGCTACACCTTC.

Remarks on this clone: The identical CDR3 is also encoded by other nucleotide sequences in the sample. The chain couples TRBV6-5 to TRBJ2-1; 7 nucleotides match TRBD1. V lost 3 bases, J lost 0 bases, and 2 bases stayed unmatched. Germline V gives CDR1 MNHEY, CDR2 SVGAGI. The CDR3 extends over 15 amino acids. The CDR3 region is CASSYGDSSYNEQFF. The CDR3 coding sequence is TGTGCCAGCAGTTATGGGGACAGCTCCTACAATGAGCAGTTCTTC.

The J gene is TRBJ1-1, the V gene TRBV30; 7 bases match TRBD1. V shed 6 bases and J 7 bases; nucleotides not matched to a gene: 8. The CDR3 is 12 amino acids. The germline V gene encodes CDR1 GTSNPN and CDR2 SVGIG (reference sequence). The CDR3 DNA sequence: TGTGCCTGCTCACAGGGGAACGTTGAAGCTTTCTTT. As protein: CACSQGNVEAFF.

Concerning this clone: The sample has other DNA sequences that encode this CDR3 too. The gene calls are TRBV20-1 and TRBJ1-1; D remains unclear. Trimming cost V 3 bases and J 2 bases, with 4 bases left between them. Germline V gene data show CDR1 as DFQATT and CDR2 as SNEGSKA (reference sequence). CDR3 length: 11 amino acids. CDR3 amino acids: CSARLNTEAFF. The CDR3 DNA is TGCAGTGCTAGGTTAAACACTGAAGCTTTCTTT.

The sample holds a few counts of this clone. The chain employs TRBV4-1 and TRBJ2-1, with 14 bases that match TRBD2. The V gene's germline CDR1 is MGHRA and CDR2 YSYEKL. This CDR3 is built from 16 residues. V lost 0 bases to trimming and J lost 5 bases; unmatched junction nucleotides: 0. Written as DNA, the CDR3 is TGCGCCAGCAGCCAAGAGGGACTAGCGGGGGACAATGAGCAGTTCTTC. Protein product: CASSQEGLAGDNEQFF.

The chain carries TRBV30 and TRBJ1-6; no firm D call. V was shortened by 0 bases and J by 0 bases, with 21 bases between the two germline ends. Germline loops: CDR1 GTSNPN, CDR2 SVGIG (reference sequence). CDR3 length: 20 amino acids. This chain's CDR3 is CAWSVPGWERSSSYNSPLHF. Here the CDR3 DNA reads TGTGCCTGGAGTGTCCCTGGCTGGGAGAGATCGAGCTCCTATAATTCACCCCTCCACTTT.

The chain employs TRBV5-8 and TRBJ2-7; TRBD1 matches at 9 bases. The CDR3 runs to 17 residues. The V and J ends lost 4 bases and 5 bases, in that order; junction bases with no gene match: 16. Germline values: CDR1 SGHTS, CDR2 YDEGEE. CDR3 nucleotides: TGTGCCAGCAGCATAATTCTCCGGGACAGGGAATTTGACGAGCAGTACTTC. The encoded protein is CASSIILRDREFDEQYF.

The CDR3 reads CASITGSGANVLTF. The CDR3 DNA is TGTGCCAGCATTACAGGGTCTGGGGCCAACGTCCTGACTTTC. The chain joins TRBV2 to TRBJ2-6; tentatively, D is TRBD1 (6 bases). CDR1 is SNHLY and CDR2 is FYNNEI in the germline V gene. CDR3 length equals 14 residues. Trimming pared 7 bases from V and 1 base from J, leaving 8 bases between.

The gene calls are TRBV5-8 and TRBJ1-5; 7 bases map to TRBD1. Germline assignment: CDR1 SGHTS and CDR2 YDEGEE. V shed 3 bases and J 0 bases; nucleotides not matched to a gene: 3. The CDR3 extends over 15 amino acids. As DNA, the CDR3 is TGTGCCAGCAGCTGGGGACAGCATAGCAATCAGCCCCAGCATTTT. Its protein product is CASSWGQHSNQPQHF.

The gene calls are TRBV10-3 and TRBJ2-5, with 8 bases matching TRBD1. Per the germline V gene, CDR1 is ENHRY and CDR2 is SYGVKD. The CDR3 has 14 amino acids. With 9 bases clipped from V and 2 bases from J, the junction kept 8 bases outside the gene matches. The DNA of the CDR3 is TGTGCCATACAGGACGGACAGGGTCAAGAGACCCAGTACTTC. Protein product: CAIQDGQGQETQYF.

The chain carries TRBV10-3 and TRBJ2-7; D tentatively fits TRBD1 or TRBD2 (5 bases each). Trimming stripped 5 bases from V and 7 bases from J, with 18 bases between. The V gene's germline CDR1 is ENHRY and CDR2 SYGVKD. The CDR3 has 14 residues. CDR3 residues: CAISPRIAEGEQYF. CDR3 DNA: TGTGCCATCAGTCCCCGGATAGCTGAGGGGGAGCAGTACTTC.

In its sample, this clone was seen a few times. The chain joins TRBV5-5 to TRBJ1-1; D is perhaps TRBD1 (6 bases). Per the germline V gene, CDR1 is SGHKS and CDR2 is YYEKEE (reference sequence). V lost 4 bases, J lost 1 base, and 11 bases lay in between. The CDR3 covers 14 residues. The CDR3 region is CASSDGQKNTEAFF. CDR3 nucleotide sequence: TGTGCCAGCAGCGATGGACAGAAGAACACTGAAGCTTTCTTT. Drawing the rest from reference TRBV5-5 and TRBJ1-1, the complete variable domain is DAGVTQSPTHLIKTRGQQVTLRCSPISGHKSVSWYQQVLGQGPQFIFQYYEKEERGRGNFPDRFSARQFPNYSSELNVNALLLGDSALYLCASSDGQKNTEAFFGQGTRLTVV.

The chain uses TRBV29-1 and TRBJ1-3; TRBD1 is a possible D gene (6 bases). V shed 1 base and J shed 4 bases, with 14 bases lying between them. There are 15 residues in the CDR3. In germline, CDR1 is SQVTM, CDR2 ANQGSEA. The CDR3 sequence is CSVEGRGGEGNTIYF. CDR3 bases: TGCAGCGTTGAAGGGCGCGGGGGCGAAGGAAACACCATATATTTT.

The genes are TRBV30 and TRBJ2-7; TRBD1 matches at 8 bases. V lost 1 base to trimming and J lost 5 bases; unmatched junction nucleotides: 7. This CDR3 comprises 14 residues. The germline V gene has CDR1 GTSNPN and CDR2 SVGIG (reference sequence). The CDR3 is CAWSATGTGDEQYF. The CDR3 nucleotides are TGTGCCTGGAGTGCAACAGGGACAGGAGACGAGCAGTACTTC. Full variable domain (remainder filled in from reference TRBV30 and TRBJ2-7): SQTIHQWPATLVQPVGSPLSLECTVEGTSNPNLYWYRQAAGRGLQLLFYSVGIGQISSEVPQNLSASRPQDRQFILSSKKLLLSDSGFYLCAWSATGTGDEQYFGPGTRLTVT.